The entry below describes one T cell receptor beta chain. Its antigen is not identified. The length of the CDR3 is 17 residues. The assay was immunoSEQ multiplex PCR, and TCRdb's table has in-frame clones only and misses some. The sample shows over a million clones, approximately 97% of them seen only once. The data were taken from a study of shared clonotypes between healthy human individuals. The wider study: The cohort had a couple of women and a few men, ages 18 to 49. Findings and limits, study-wide: Non-shared clonotypes showed lower generation probabilities than clonotypes common to all four donors. Among donors, sharing of clonotypes was expected to be affected by sequencing depth.

It was into CD45RA+ naive and CD45RA-negative memory subsets that the CD4+ cells were split. The V and J genes are TRBV21-1 and TRBJ1-5; the D call TRBD1 from the table was never checked on the DNA. TRBV21-1 is a listed pseudogene. The material sequenced was naive CD4+ T cells sorted from blood. Subset meaning: CD45RA+ positively selected. The clonotype comes from a man aged 25 to 40 in good health. In DNA, the CDR3 is TGTGCCAGCAGCAAATATCCCGCTGACAGTAGCAATCAGCCCCAGCATTTT. This codes for CASSKYPADSSNQPQHF.